Following are 5 T cell receptor beta chains from one sample sequenced in a study of blood T cell repertoires in COVID-19. The assay was immunoSEQ multiplex PCR, and TCRdb's table has in-frame clones only and misses some. The sample lists 70,000 or so clones, around four fifths occurring once. Sample: peripheral blood. Receptor source: a human donor in a cohort sampled during active COVID-19.

The chain has TRBV5-1 and TRBJ2-3, with D maybe TRBD1 (6 bases). Germline assignment: CDR1 SGHRS and CDR2 YFSETQ. With 0 bases removed from V and 3 bases from J, the gap between germline ends came to 11 bases. This CDR3 is 15 amino acids long. The CDR3 spells CASSLGLGGTDTQYF. The CDR3 bases are TGCGCCAGCAGCTTGGGTCTAGGGGGTACAGATACGCAGTATTTT. The whole variable domain, filled in from reference TRBV5-1 and TRBJ2-3, reads KAGVTQTPRYLIKTRGQQVTLSCSPISGHRSVSWYQQTPGQGLQFLFEYFSETQRNKGNFPGRFSGRQFSNSRSEMNVSTLELGDSALYLCASSLGLGGTDTQYFGPGTRLTVL.

This clone was counted once. The gene calls are TRBV5-1 and TRBJ1-2, with TRBD1 matching 10 bases. Germline V gene sequence: CDR1 SGHRS, CDR2 YFSETQ. The CDR3 has 17 residues. V shed 3 bases, J shed 8 bases, and the junction held 16 bases outside the gene matches. The CDR3 DNA is TGCGCCAGCAGCTCCCAGGGACAGGGGTTCCCCCCGTCGGGCTACACCTTC. It specifies CASSSQGQGFPPSGYTF.

V usage is TRBV6-5 and J usage is TRBJ2-7; 8 nucleotides match TRBD2. The CDR3 length is 14 residues. V dropped 7 bases and J dropped 4; count of bases not matched to a gene: 9. In germline, CDR1 is MNHEY, CDR2 SVGAGI. The CDR3 DNA is TGTGCCAGCACCCCCGGGGGGGATCGATACGAGCAGTACTTC. Its protein product is CASTPGGDRYEQYF.

The V call is TRBV30, the J call TRBJ1-1; unclear D gene. Between the trimmed V and J ends, which lost 0 bases and 3 bases, there was a span of 11 bases. The CDR3 consists of 14 residues. CDR1 and CDR2 (germline): GTSNPN, SVGIG (reference sequence). The CDR3 loop reads CAWSVIPGDTEAFF. Written as DNA, the CDR3 is TGTGCCTGGAGTGTAATCCCCGGGGACACTGAAGCTTTCTTT.

The V and J genes are TRBV3-1 (or the pseudogene TRBV3-2) and TRBJ1-5; D possibly corresponds to TRBD1 (5 bases). The CDR3 is 12 residues long. Germline values: CDR1 LGHDT, CDR2 YNNKEL (reference sequence). Between the trimmed V and J ends, which lost 3 bases and 7 bases, there was a span of 7 bases. CDR3 protein: CASSHQGQPQHF. In DNA form, the CDR3 reads TGTGCCAGCAGCCACCAGGGCCAGCCCCAGCATTTT.